Reported below is one T cell receptor beta chain. This entry is derived from a study of blood T cell repertoires in COVID-19. The overall study: Acute and convalescent COVID-19 samples came from the United States, Italy and Spain.

The length of the CDR3 is 16 residues. Authors' data handling: Estimation of nucleated cell counts was performed using reference gene primer amplification. Profiled with immunoSEQ multiplex PCR; TCRdb holds only in-frame clones, not every one. V, J and clone size are taken as reported in that table, and D and trimming were inferred from the DNA itself. The table lists around 300,000 clones, approximately 83% of them singletons. The TCR was taken from a woman in her seventies with acute or convalescent COVID-19. Sequences were obtained from peripheral blood. V is TRBV21-1 and J is TRBJ1-5. TRBV21-1 has pseudogene status. CDR3 region: CASSAPSVISNQPQHF. The CDR3 DNA sequence: TGTGCCAGCAGCGCCCCTAGCGTAATTTCCAATCAGCCCCAGCATTTT.